These T cell receptor beta chains were read from a single sample in a study of OX40 agonist ivuxolimab in advanced cancers. Generated by immunoSEQ multiplex PCR, the TCRdb table keeps only in-frame clones and is missing some. The table lists tens of thousands of clones, about 91% of them singletons. The sequences come from CD4+ or CD8+ T cells sorted from blood, collected in a trial of the OX40 agonist ivuxolimab. The receptors shown here come from an adult with an advanced solid tumor such as melanoma, head and neck, liver or kidney cancer. Each CDR3 is given with its conserved first and last residue. A D gene is named only where the DNA matches it firmly. Size tells how often a clone was seen (once, few, many) or the class of an expanded clone, and some rows leave it out.

j_gene: TRBJ2-2
len: 19
abundance: -
d_gene: -
v_gene: TRBV5-8
CDR3aa: CASSLGVFSGQANTGELFF
CDR3nt: TGTGCCAGCAGCTTGGGGGTTTTTTCCGGCCAAGCGAACACCGGGGAGCTGTTTTTT

j_gene: TRBJ1-4
len: 14
abundance: -
d_gene: TRBD1
v_gene: TRBV9
CDR3aa: CASGQGVTNEKLFF
CDR3nt: TGTGCCAGTGGACAGGGGGTGACTAATGAAAAACTGTTTTTT

j_gene: TRBJ2-7
len: 14
abundance: -
d_gene: TRBD1
v_gene: TRBV4-1
CDR3aa: CASSGAGTAYEQYF
CDR3nt: TGCGCCAGCAGCGGGGCCGGGACAGCCTACGAGCAGTACTTC

j_gene: TRBJ1-1
len: 13
abundance: few
d_gene: -
v_gene: TRBV9
CDR3aa: CASSVKGNTEAFF
CDR3nt: TGTGCCAGCAGCGTAAAGGGAAACACTGAAGCTTTCTTT

j_gene: TRBJ1-2
len: 13
abundance: once
d_gene: -
v_gene: TRBV19
CDR3aa: CASSTGTEYGYTF
CDR3nt: TGTGCCAGTAGTACCGGGACGGAGTATGGCTACACCTTC

j_gene: TRBJ2-7
len: 15
abundance: -
d_gene: TRBD1
v_gene: TRBV7-9
CDR3aa: CASTSGTGASDEQYF
CDR3nt: TGTGCCAGCACCAGCGGGACAGGGGCTAGCGACGAGCAGTACTTC

j_gene: TRBJ2-7
len: 13
abundance: -
d_gene: -
v_gene: TRBV28
CDR3aa: CASSLVAGNEQYF
CDR3nt: TGTGCCAGCAGTTTAGTCGCGGGTAACGAGCAGTACTTC

j_gene: TRBJ1-2
len: 12
abundance: -
d_gene: -
v_gene: TRBV21-1
CDR3aa: CASKDKVYGYTF
CDR3nt: TGTGCCAGCAAGGATAAGGTTTATGGCTACACCTTC

j_gene: TRBJ1-4
len: 14
abundance: -
d_gene: -
v_gene: TRBV6-5
CDR3aa: CASSEYSPNEKLFF
CDR3nt: TGTGCCAGCAGTGAGTACAGCCCTAATGAAAAACTGTTTTTT

j_gene: TRBJ2-7
len: 16
abundance: -
d_gene: TRBD1
v_gene: TRBV5-6
CDR3aa: CASSSLVGTGFWEQYF
CDR3nt: TGTGCCAGCAGCTCACTAGTAGGGACAGGGTTTTGGGAGCAGTACTTC

j_gene: TRBJ2-7
len: 12
abundance: -
d_gene: -
v_gene: TRBV6-5
CDR3aa: CATRSWNYEQYF
CDR3nt: TGTGCCACCAGGTCATGGAACTACGAGCAGTACTTC

j_gene: TRBJ2-3
len: 17
abundance: -
d_gene: -
v_gene: TRBV4-1
CDR3aa: CASSQDRVRGGSDTQYF
CDR3nt: TGCGCCAGCAGCCAAGATCGCGTCAGGGGGGGGTCTGATACGCAGTATTTT

j_gene: TRBJ2-7
len: 14
abundance: -
d_gene: TRBD2
v_gene: TRBV11-2
CDR3aa: CASSLGTSGYEQYF
CDR3nt: TGTGCCAGCAGCTTGGGGACTAGCGGGTACGAGCAGTACTTC

j_gene: TRBJ2-7
len: 13
abundance: -
d_gene: -
v_gene: TRBV9
CDR3aa: CASSAGQSYEQYF
CDR3nt: TGTGCCAGCAGCGCGGGCCAATCCTACGAGCAGTACTTC

j_gene: TRBJ2-7
len: 13
abundance: -
d_gene: -
v_gene: TRBV29-1
CDR3aa: CSVEVQGTYEQYF
CDR3nt: TGCAGCGTTGAGGTCCAGGGAACATACGAGCAGTACTTC

j_gene: TRBJ2-5
len: 15
abundance: -
d_gene: -
v_gene: TRBV15
CDR3aa: CATSTISHSQETQYF
CDR3nt: TGTGCCACCAGCACAATAAGCCACAGCCAAGAGACCCAGTACTTC

j_gene: TRBJ2-7
len: 15
abundance: -
d_gene: -
v_gene: TRBV9
CDR3aa: CASSADTGEYYEQYF
CDR3nt: TGTGCCAGCAGCGCCGATACAGGCGAGTACTACGAGCAGTACTTC

j_gene: TRBJ1-4
len: 13
abundance: -
d_gene: -
v_gene: TRBV7-9
CDR3aa: CASSLGGIEKLFF
CDR3nt: TGTGCCAGCAGCTTGGGGGGGATCGAAAAACTGTTTTTT

j_gene: TRBJ2-5
len: 16
abundance: -
d_gene: TRBD2
v_gene: TRBV7-3
CDR3aa: CASSLTHSGNQETQYF
CDR3nt: TGTGCCAGCAGCTTAACTCATAGCGGGAATCAAGAGACCCAGTACTTC

j_gene: TRBJ1-1
len: 13
abundance: once
d_gene: -
v_gene: TRBV7-9
CDR3aa: CASSDPVGGEAFF
CDR3nt: TGTGCCAGCAGCGACCCGGTGGGGGGTGAAGCTTTCTTT

j_gene: TRBJ1-6
len: 13
abundance: -
d_gene: -
v_gene: TRBV5-1
CDR3aa: CASSFWVLSPLHF
CDR3nt: TGCGCCAGCAGCTTTTGGGTACTTTCACCCCTCCACTTT

j_gene: TRBJ1-1
len: 16
abundance: once
d_gene: TRBD1
v_gene: TRBV6-1
CDR3aa: CASSDKTGALNTEAFF
CDR3nt: TGTGCCAGCAGTGACAAGACAGGGGCGCTGAACACTGAAGCTTTCTTT

j_gene: TRBJ1-1
len: 13
abundance: few
d_gene: -
v_gene: TRBV25-1
CDR3aa: CASRDTEYTEAFF
CDR3nt: TGTGCCAGCAGGGACACGGAATACACTGAAGCTTTCTTT

j_gene: TRBJ2-7
len: 14
abundance: -
d_gene: TRBD1
v_gene: TRBV6-5
CDR3aa: CASTSRDRSYEQYF
CDR3nt: TGTGCCAGCACCTCCCGGGACAGATCCTACGAGCAGTACTTC

j_gene: TRBJ1-1
len: 14
abundance: few
d_gene: -
v_gene: TRBV7-9
CDR3aa: CASSRTRDKFEAFF
CDR3nt: TGTGCCAGCAGCCGGACCCGGGACAAATTTGAAGCTTTCTTT

j_gene: TRBJ2-3
len: 15
abundance: -
d_gene: -
v_gene: TRBV27
CDR3aa: CASSPRVSGTDTQYF
CDR3nt: TGTGCCAGCAGCCCCAGGGTGAGTGGCACAGATACGCAGTATTTT

j_gene: TRBJ2-7
len: 14
abundance: -
d_gene: -
v_gene: TRBV28
CDR3aa: CASSLRDGQYEQYF
CDR3nt: TGTGCCAGCAGTTTAAGGGACGGTCAATACGAGCAGTACTTC

j_gene: TRBJ1-4
len: 15
abundance: once
d_gene: -
v_gene: TRBV14
CDR3aa: CASSQIGTANEKLFF
CDR3nt: TGTGCCAGCAGCCAAATTGGGACGGCTAATGAAAAACTGTTTTTT

j_gene: TRBJ2-7
len: 17
abundance: once
d_gene: TRBD2
v_gene: TRBV5-1
CDR3aa: CASSGGTSGRGTYEQYF
CDR3nt: TGCGCCAGCAGCGGTGGGACTAGCGGGAGAGGGACCTACGAGCAGTACTTC

j_gene: TRBJ2-3
len: 14
abundance: -
d_gene: TRBD1
v_gene: TRBV6-6
CDR3aa: CASTETGGADTQYF
CDR3nt: TGTGCCAGCACCGAGACAGGGGGAGCAGATACGCAGTATTTT

j_gene: TRBJ2-3
len: 20
abundance: few
d_gene: TRBD2
v_gene: TRBV7-3
CDR3aa: CASSLAGLAGPYKYTDTQYF
CDR3nt: TGTGCCAGCAGCCTAGCCGGACTAGCGGGACCATATAAATACACAGATACGCAGTATTTT

j_gene: TRBJ1-1
len: 14
abundance: -
d_gene: TRBD1
v_gene: TRBV5-6
CDR3aa: CASSLGQEGTEAFF
CDR3nt: TGTGCCAGCAGCCTGGGACAGGAGGGAACTGAAGCTTTCTTT

j_gene: TRBJ2-1
len: 13
abundance: few
d_gene: -
v_gene: TRBV27
CDR3aa: CASSRGAYNEQFF
CDR3nt: TGTGCCAGCAGTCGGGGCGCGTACAATGAGCAGTTCTTC

j_gene: TRBJ2-1
len: 12
abundance: -
d_gene: -
v_gene: TRBV6-5
CDR3aa: CASSYGGNEQFF
CDR3nt: TGTGCCAGCAGTTACGGGGGGAATGAGCAGTTCTTC

j_gene: TRBJ2-7
len: 16
abundance: -
d_gene: TRBD2
v_gene: TRBV5-6
CDR3aa: CASSLILAGDHYEQYF
CDR3nt: TGTGCCAGCAGCTTGATACTAGCGGGAGATCACTACGAGCAGTACTTC

j_gene: TRBJ2-1
len: 16
abundance: -
d_gene: TRBD2
v_gene: TRBV9
CDR3aa: CASSVETSGAYNEQFF
CDR3nt: TGTGCCAGCAGCGTAGAGACTAGCGGCGCCTACAATGAGCAGTTCTTC

j_gene: TRBJ2-1
len: 15
abundance: -
d_gene: TRBD2
v_gene: TRBV7-6
CDR3aa: CASSLALAGEDEQFF
CDR3nt: TGTGCCAGCAGCTTAGCCCTAGCGGGAGAGGATGAGCAGTTCTTC

j_gene: TRBJ2-2
len: 13
abundance: -
d_gene: TRBD1
v_gene: TRBV29-1
CDR3aa: CSVFRGPAGELFF
CDR3nt: TGCAGCGTTTTCAGGGGGCCGGCCGGGGAGCTGTTTTTT

j_gene: TRBJ2-7
len: 15
abundance: once
d_gene: TRBD2
v_gene: TRBV5-1
CDR3aa: CASSFRLADIYEQYF
CDR3nt: TGCGCCAGCAGCTTTCGACTAGCGGATATCTACGAGCAGTACTTC

j_gene: TRBJ1-2
len: 14
abundance: -
d_gene: -
v_gene: TRBV5-5
CDR3aa: CASSLEGDLYGYTF
CDR3nt: TGTGCCAGCAGCTTGGAAGGGGATTTATATGGCTACACCTTC

j_gene: TRBJ1-1
len: 16
abundance: -
d_gene: -
v_gene: TRBV2
CDR3aa: CASSETQTGRNTEAFF
CDR3nt: TGTGCCAGCAGTGAAACCCAGACAGGTAGGAACACTGAAGCTTTCTTT

j_gene: TRBJ2-5
len: 14
abundance: -
d_gene: -
v_gene: TRBV2
CDR3aa: CANQPPARQGTQYF
CDR3nt: TGTGCCAATCAACCCCCGGCCCGTCAAGGGACCCAGTACTTC

j_gene: TRBJ2-3
len: 15
abundance: -
d_gene: TRBD2
v_gene: TRBV7-6
CDR3aa: CASSSTSGRVDTQYF
CDR3nt: TGTGCCAGCAGTTCCACTAGCGGGAGAGTAGATACGCAGTATTTT

j_gene: TRBJ1-5
len: 16
abundance: -
d_gene: -
v_gene: TRBV4-2
CDR3aa: CASSQEAAASNQPQHF
CDR3nt: TGTGCCAGCAGCCAAGAAGCGGCGGCTAGCAATCAGCCCCAGCATTTT

j_gene: TRBJ2-7
len: 16
abundance: -
d_gene: TRBD1
v_gene: TRBV28
CDR3aa: CASSKLGTGESYEQYF
CDR3nt: TGTGCCAGCAGCAAACTAGGGACAGGGGAATCCTACGAGCAGTACTTC

j_gene: TRBJ1-5
len: 13
abundance: -
d_gene: -
v_gene: TRBV6-5
CDR3aa: CASSYGTNQPQHF
CDR3nt: TGTGCCAGCAGTTACGGCACTAATCAGCCCCAGCATTTT

j_gene: TRBJ2-6
len: 12
abundance: -
d_gene: -
v_gene: TRBV6-5
CDR3aa: CASSSGANVLTF
CDR3nt: TGTGCCAGCAGTTCCGGGGCCAACGTCCTGACTTTC

j_gene: TRBJ2-5
len: 15
abundance: -
d_gene: TRBD1
v_gene: TRBV5-1
CDR3aa: CASSIRPGGIETQYF
CDR3nt: TGCGCCAGCAGCATCCGGCCAGGGGGAATTGAGACCCAGTACTTC

j_gene: TRBJ2-7
len: 14
abundance: -
d_gene: TRBD2
v_gene: TRBV19
CDR3aa: CASEGTSGRHEQYF
CDR3nt: TGTGCCAGTGAAGGGACTAGCGGGCGCCACGAGCAGTACTTC

j_gene: TRBJ2-2
len: 16
abundance: -
d_gene: -
v_gene: TRBV18
CDR3aa: CASSPPLAVLAGELFF
CDR3nt: TGTGCCAGCTCACCACCTCTTGCGGTTTTAGCCGGGGAGCTGTTTTTT

j_gene: TRBJ2-7
len: 16
abundance: once
d_gene: -
v_gene: TRBV4-1
CDR3aa: CASSQVGRNAPYEQYF
CDR3nt: TGCGCCAGCAGCCAAGTAGGGAGGAATGCCCCATACGAGCAGTACTTC

j_gene: TRBJ1-1
len: 16
abundance: -
d_gene: -
v_gene: TRBV7-6
CDR3aa: CASSLRVWDTNTEAFF
CDR3nt: TGTGCCAGCAGCTTAAGGGTTTGGGACACGAACACTGAAGCTTTCTTT

j_gene: TRBJ2-7
len: 13
abundance: -
d_gene: TRBD1
v_gene: TRBV30
CDR3aa: CAWTGQASYEQYF
CDR3nt: TGTGCCTGGACCGGACAGGCCTCCTACGAGCAGTACTTC

j_gene: TRBJ2-4
len: 20
abundance: -
d_gene: TRBD2
v_gene: TRBV29-1
CDR3aa: CSVEGVPGLADAVAKNIQYF
CDR3nt: TGCAGCGTTGAAGGGGTCCCGGGACTAGCGGACGCAGTAGCCAAAAACATTCAGTACTTC

j_gene: TRBJ1-1
len: 15
abundance: once
d_gene: -
v_gene: TRBV6-5
CDR3aa: CASSYSYGMNTEAFF
CDR3nt: TGTGCCAGCAGTTACTCGTATGGGATGAACACTGAAGCTTTCTTT

j_gene: TRBJ2-1
len: 14
abundance: -
d_gene: TRBD2
v_gene: TRBV13
CDR3aa: CASSRLAGINEQFF
CDR3nt: TGTGCCAGCAGCCGGCTAGCGGGAATTAATGAGCAGTTCTTC

j_gene: TRBJ2-7
len: 14
abundance: -
d_gene: TRBD1
v_gene: TRBV9
CDR3aa: CASSPRDRTYEQYF
CDR3nt: TGTGCCAGCAGCCCTAGGGACAGAACTTACGAGCAGTACTTC

j_gene: TRBJ1-3
len: 17
abundance: -
d_gene: TRBD1
v_gene: TRBV7-2
CDR3aa: CASSPQGGSLRGNTIYF
CDR3nt: TGTGCCAGCAGCCCCCAGGGGGGCAGCCTGAGGGGAAACACCATATATTTT

j_gene: TRBJ2-2
len: 19
abundance: -
d_gene: TRBD1
v_gene: TRBV11-1
CDR3aa: CASSVILRDSATYTGELFF
CDR3nt: TGTGCCAGCAGCGTAATACTCCGGGACAGCGCAACCTACACCGGGGAGCTGTTTTTT